One and the same sample provided the 13 T cell receptor beta chains below, sequenced in a study of shared clonotypes between healthy human individuals. The repertoire was sequenced with immunoSEQ multiplex PCR; TCRdb's copy has only in-frame clones and lacks some. Found here are under 2,500,000 clones, approximately 96% of them singletons; the top ten hold roughly 0.13%. Sequencing was carried out using naive CD4+ T cells sorted from blood. As for subset: CD45RA+ positively selected. All receptors come from a young man in good health.

On this clone: The same CDR3 also results from other DNA sequences found in this sample. The chain employs TRBV10-3 and TRBJ2-5, with D unresolved. The germline V gene has CDR1 ENHRY and CDR2 SYGVKD. The V and J ends lost 0 bases and 2 bases respectively, with 7 bases between them. The CDR3 contains 14 residues. This CDR3 is CAISESGIQETQYF. As DNA, the CDR3 is TGTGCCATCAGTGAGTCAGGGATACAAGAGACCCAGTACTTC.

The chain couples TRBV10-1 to TRBJ2-7, with D perhaps matching TRBD1 or TRBD2 (6 bases each). The V gene lost 6 bases and the J gene lost 11 bases, with 17 bases spanning the gap. CDR3 length: 12 residues. Germline-derived CDR1 and CDR2 are WNHNN and SYGVQD (reference sequence). CDR3 protein: CASSLEGGSKYF. CDR3 bases: TGCGCCAGCAGCCTCGAAGGGGGGTCGAAGTACTTC.

The rearrangement uses TRBV5-6 and TRBJ2-7; D unresolved. CDR1 and CDR2 (germline): SGHDT, YYEEEE. The germline V and J ends were trimmed by 4 bases and 3 bases, with 11 bases remaining between them. There are 13 residues in the CDR3. In nucleotides, the CDR3 is TGTGCCAGCAGCAGGCTAAGCCTCTACGAGCAGTACTTC. It translates to CASSRLSLYEQYF.

The rearrangement links TRBV5-6 to TRBJ2-2; D is unclear. The CDR3 has 12 amino acids. V was pared by 4 bases and J by 5 bases, with 6 bases between. Germline V gives CDR1 SGHDT, CDR2 YYEEEE. DNA of the CDR3: TGTGCCAGCAGCCGACCTACCGGGGAGCTGTTTTTT. Translating it yields CASSRPTGELFF.

A single count supports this clone. The chain carries TRBV5-1 and TRBJ1-1, with a possible D match to TRBD1 (5 bases). The germline V gene encodes CDR1 SGHRS and CDR2 YFSETQ. The V end was cut by 0 bases, the J end by 4 bases, with 19 bases between. The CDR3 is made up of 17 amino acids. The CDR3 bases are TGCGCCAGCAGCTTGGAATCGGGCGGGTGGGGGATCACTGAAGCTTTCTTT. Protein product: CASSLESGGWGITEAFF.

This rearrangement joins TRBV6-5 to TRBJ1-1; D remains ambiguous. The CDR3 sequence is 12 residues long. In germline, CDR1 is MNHEY, CDR2 SVGAGI. V lost 5 bases to trimming and J lost 8 bases, with 12 bases between them. The chain's CDR3 is CASSTLSGEAFF. The CDR3 coding sequence is TGTGCCAGCAGTACTCTCTCGGGGGAAGCTTTCTTT.

The chain links TRBV2 to TRBJ2-2; 8 nucleotides line up with TRBD1. With 5 bases clipped from V and 9 bases from J, the junction kept 2 bases outside the gene matches. The CDR3 consists of 12 residues. From germline, CDR1 is SNHLY and CDR2 FYNNEI. Here the CDR3 DNA reads TGTGCCAGCAGTCAGGGGGCGCGGGAGCTGTTTTTT. Its translation: CASSQGARELFF.

This chain links TRBV30 with TRBJ2-7; the D call may be TRBD1 or TRBD2 (5 bases each). The germline V gene has CDR1 GTSNPN and CDR2 SVGIG (reference sequence). Trimming left V 2 bases short and J 7 bases short, with 15 bases between. The CDR3 consists of 13 residues. The CDR3 loop is CAWSPPGRPEQYF. DNA for the CDR3: TGTGCCTGGAGTCCGCCGGGACGGCCAGAGCAGTACTTC.

V usage is TRBV18 and J usage is TRBJ2-5; 11 nucleotides align to TRBD2. Germline CDR1 and CDR2: KGHSH and LQKENI. V gave up 4 bases and J gave up 2 bases; unmatched junction bases: 12. The CDR3 length is 18 residues. The CDR3 DNA reads TGTGCCAGCTCACTCAAACGGACTAGCGGGCTTGAACAAGAGACCCAGTACTTC. Translating gives CASSLKRTSGLEQETQYF.

The rearrangement joins TRBV5-5 to TRBJ2-7; D possibly corresponds to TRBD1 (6 bases). The CDR3 runs 16 residues. V shed 2 bases and J shed 0 bases, with 15 bases lying between them. CDR1 is SGHKS, CDR2 YYEKEE, per germline (reference sequence). The CDR3 is CASSFGQTSSSYEQYF. DNA for the CDR3: TGTGCCAGCAGCTTCGGACAGACGTCTAGCTCCTACGAGCAGTACTTC.

V and J are TRBV9 and TRBJ2-7; D is unresolved. The CDR3 runs 13 residues. V lost 0 bases and J 6 bases, leaving 10 bases between the germline ends. Germline assignment: CDR1 SGDLS and CDR2 YYNGEE. The CDR3 DNA sequence: TGTGCCAGCAGCGTAGGCGGTGGGTTCGAGCAGTACTTC. Residues: CASSVGGGFEQYF.

To note about this clone: This sample also contains other DNA sequences that code for the same CDR3. The genes are TRBV6-5 and TRBJ1-6; D is unclear. Germline V gene data show CDR1 as MNHEY and CDR2 as SVGAGI. The CDR3 runs 12 residues. V shed 9 bases and J shed 6 bases, with 9 bases lying between them. The CDR3, as DNA: TGTGCCAGTGGACGGCCTAATTCACCCCTCCACTTT. Translated, it gives CASGRPNSPLHF.

The gene calls are TRBV2 and TRBJ2-2; D might be TRBD1 or TRBD2, each matching 5 bases. Trimming removed 5 bases from V and 7 bases from J, with 14 bases in between. Germline lookup yields CDR1 SNHLY and CDR2 FYNNEI. CDR3 length: 14 residues. CDR3 in amino acids: CASSLGTAGGELFF. The CDR3 nucleotides are TGTGCCAGCAGTCTCGGGACGGCCGGCGGGGAGCTGTTTTTT.